What follows describes a single TCR beta chain. The sample belongs to a study of immune characterization of retroperitoneal liposarcoma. TCRdb independently ran MiXCR on the PCR reads; one entry per CDR3 protein. The data show 10,000 to 13,000 distinct CDR3 sequences, about 30% seen once. Sequencing was done on a sample of tumor tissue. The TCR comes from a male donor with retroperitoneal liposarcoma.

CDR3 residues: CASSGASGEAYNEQYF. CDR3 nucleotides: TGTGCCAGCAGTGGAGCTAGCGGGGAGGCCTACAATGAGCAGTACTTC. The chain has TRBV6-4 and TRBJ2-1; TRBD2 matches 9 bases. The DNA end favors TRBJ2-7, so the J call may be wrong. Germline CDR1 reads MRHNA; CDR2 reads SNTAGT. CDR3 size: 16 residues.